The present T cell receptor beta chain was sequenced within a study of a mutant IDH1 vaccine in newly diagnosed glioma. For the study at large: Each patient was administered eight vaccinations, scheduled in weeks 1, 3, 5, 7, 11, 15, 19 and 23. Patients were started on vaccination 4-6 weeks after radiotherapy alone, or with temozolomide cycles.

This clone was counted a single time. What it recognizes is unknown. Produced via immunoSEQ multiplex PCR; TCRdb's table is partial and in-frame only. The sample holds 58,000 or so clones, around 87% seen once. Time point specified: week 23, last vaccination. Doses of 300 ug of mutant IDH1 20-mer peptide were given with topical imiquimod. In every donor, the tumor was a new WHO grade 3 or 4 IDH1-mutant, ATRX-lost astrocytoma. This TCR was recovered from a man aged 35 to 55 with glioma. This material consisted of PBMCs, taken from a glioma patient whose treatment included an IDH1 peptide vaccine.

CDR3 sequence (DNA): TGTGCCAGCAGTTACAGAGCCGGTCCGGGAGGCTACGAGCAGTACTTC. It codes for CASSYRAGPGGYEQYF. The chain is built from TRBV6-5 and TRBJ2-7, with 7 bases fitting TRBD2. Germline trimming cut 2 bases from V and 3 bases from J; bases unmatched to any gene: 10. Germline V CDR1 and CDR2: MNHEY, SVGAGI. This CDR3 has 16 residues.